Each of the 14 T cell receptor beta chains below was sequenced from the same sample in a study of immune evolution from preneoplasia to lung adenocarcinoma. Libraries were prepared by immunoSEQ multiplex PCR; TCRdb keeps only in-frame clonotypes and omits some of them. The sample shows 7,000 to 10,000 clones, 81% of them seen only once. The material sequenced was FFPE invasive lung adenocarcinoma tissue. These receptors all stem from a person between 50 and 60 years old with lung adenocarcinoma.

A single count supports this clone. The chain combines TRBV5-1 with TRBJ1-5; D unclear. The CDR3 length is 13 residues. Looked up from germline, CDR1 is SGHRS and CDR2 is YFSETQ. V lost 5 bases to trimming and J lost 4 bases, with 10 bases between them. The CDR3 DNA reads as TGCGCCAGCAGTCCCGTGGGGAATCAGCCCCAGCATTTT. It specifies CASSPVGNQPQHF.

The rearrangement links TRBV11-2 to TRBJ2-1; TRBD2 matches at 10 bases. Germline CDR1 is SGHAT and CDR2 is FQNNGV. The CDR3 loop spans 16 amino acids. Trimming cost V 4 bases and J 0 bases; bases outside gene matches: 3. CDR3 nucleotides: TGTGCCAGCAGCTCGAGCGGGGGGGGCTCCTACAATGAGCAGTTCTTC. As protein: CASSSSGGGSYNEQFF. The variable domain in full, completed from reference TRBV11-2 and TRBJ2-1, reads EAGVAQSPRYKIIEKRQSVAFWCNPISGHATLYWYQQILGQGPKLLIQFQNNGVVDDSQLPKDRFSAERLKGVDSTLKIQPAKLEDSAVYLCASSSSGGGSYNEQFFGPGTRLTVL.

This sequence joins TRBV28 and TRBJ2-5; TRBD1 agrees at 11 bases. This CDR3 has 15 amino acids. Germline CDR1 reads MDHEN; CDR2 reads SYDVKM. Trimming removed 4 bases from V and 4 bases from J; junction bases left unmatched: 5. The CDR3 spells CASSYGQGAGETQYF. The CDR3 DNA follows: TGTGCCAGCAGTTATGGACAGGGGGCCGGAGAGACCCAGTACTTC.

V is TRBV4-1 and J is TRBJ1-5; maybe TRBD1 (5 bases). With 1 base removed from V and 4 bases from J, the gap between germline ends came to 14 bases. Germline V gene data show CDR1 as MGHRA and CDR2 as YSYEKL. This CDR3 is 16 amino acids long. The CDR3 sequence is CASSQGTEGRNQPQHF. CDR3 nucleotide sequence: TGCGCCAGCAGCCAAGGAACCGAGGGGAGGAATCAGCCCCAGCATTTT.

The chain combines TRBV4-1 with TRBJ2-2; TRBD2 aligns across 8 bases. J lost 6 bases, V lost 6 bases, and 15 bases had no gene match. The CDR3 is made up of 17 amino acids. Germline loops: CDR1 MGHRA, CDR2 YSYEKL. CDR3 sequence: CASRWGLRGGGSGELFF. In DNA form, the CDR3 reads TGCGCCAGCAGGTGGGGTCTACGGGGGGGCGGTTCCGGGGAGCTGTTTTTT.

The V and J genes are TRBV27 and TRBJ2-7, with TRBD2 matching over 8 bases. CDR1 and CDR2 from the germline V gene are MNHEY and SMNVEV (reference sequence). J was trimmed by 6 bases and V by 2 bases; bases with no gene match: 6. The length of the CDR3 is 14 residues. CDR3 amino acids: CASSLDSGKGEQYF. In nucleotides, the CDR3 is TGTGCCAGCAGTTTAGATAGCGGGAAGGGCGAGCAGTACTTC.

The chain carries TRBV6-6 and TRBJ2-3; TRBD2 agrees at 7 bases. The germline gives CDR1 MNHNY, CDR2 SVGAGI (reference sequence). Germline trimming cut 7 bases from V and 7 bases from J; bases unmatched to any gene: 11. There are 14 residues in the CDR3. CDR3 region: CASTRTSERHTQYF. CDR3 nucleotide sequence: TGTGCCAGCACCAGAACTAGCGAAAGACATACGCAGTATTTT.

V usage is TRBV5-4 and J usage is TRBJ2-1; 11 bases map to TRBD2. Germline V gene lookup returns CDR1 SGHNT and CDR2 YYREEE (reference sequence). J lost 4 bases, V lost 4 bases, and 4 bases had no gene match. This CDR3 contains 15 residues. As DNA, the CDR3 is TGTGCCAGCAGCATCGGACTAGCGGGTTACAATGAGCAGTTCTTC. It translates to CASSIGLAGYNEQFF.

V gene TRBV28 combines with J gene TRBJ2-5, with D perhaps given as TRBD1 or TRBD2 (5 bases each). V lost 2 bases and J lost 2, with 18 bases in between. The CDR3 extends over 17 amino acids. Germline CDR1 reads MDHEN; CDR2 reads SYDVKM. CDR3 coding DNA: TGTGCCAGCAGTTTAATGGGACCCCCAGGTGGACAAGAGACCCAGTACTTC. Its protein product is CASSLMGPPGGQETQYF.

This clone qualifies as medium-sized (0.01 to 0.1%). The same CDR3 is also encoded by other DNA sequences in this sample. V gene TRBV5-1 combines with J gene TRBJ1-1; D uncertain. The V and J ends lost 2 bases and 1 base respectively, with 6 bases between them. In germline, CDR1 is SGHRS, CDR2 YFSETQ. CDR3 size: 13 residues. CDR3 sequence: CASSLSWNTEAFF. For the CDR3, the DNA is TGCGCCAGCAGCTTATCCTGGAACACTGAAGCTTTCTTT.

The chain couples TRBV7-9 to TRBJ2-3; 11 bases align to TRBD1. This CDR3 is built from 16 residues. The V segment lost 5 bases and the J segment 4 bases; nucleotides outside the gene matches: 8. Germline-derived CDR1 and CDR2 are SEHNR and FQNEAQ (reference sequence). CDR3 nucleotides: TGTGCCAGCAGCCATCGGACAGGGGGCTTCGCAGATACGCAGTATTTT. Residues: CASSHRTGGFADTQYF.

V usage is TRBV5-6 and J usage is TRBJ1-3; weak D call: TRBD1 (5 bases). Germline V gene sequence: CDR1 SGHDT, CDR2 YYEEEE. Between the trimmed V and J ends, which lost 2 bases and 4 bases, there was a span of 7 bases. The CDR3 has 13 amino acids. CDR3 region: CASSLGTGNTIYF. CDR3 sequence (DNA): TGTGCCAGCAGCTTAGGGACCGGAAACACCATATATTTT.

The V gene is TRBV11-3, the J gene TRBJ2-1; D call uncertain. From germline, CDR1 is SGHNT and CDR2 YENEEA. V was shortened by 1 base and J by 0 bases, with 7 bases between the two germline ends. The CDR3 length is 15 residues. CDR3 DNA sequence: TGTGCCAGCAGCTTAGGTCTTTCCTCCTACAATGAGCAGTTCTTC. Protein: CASSLGLSSYNEQFF.

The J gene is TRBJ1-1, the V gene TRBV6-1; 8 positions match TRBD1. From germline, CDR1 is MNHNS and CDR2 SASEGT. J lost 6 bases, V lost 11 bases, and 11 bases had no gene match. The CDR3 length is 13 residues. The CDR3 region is CAVAPPGGPEAFF. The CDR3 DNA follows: TGTGCCGTGGCCCCGCCAGGGGGCCCTGAAGCTTTCTTT.